These 9 T cell receptor beta chains were all obtained from the same sample, sequenced in a study of cytomegalovirus exposure and HLA in healthy donors. Using immunoSEQ multiplex PCR, the repertoire was profiled, and TCRdb retains in-frame clones only, with some absent. The profile shows roughly 280,000 clones, 86% of them singletons. Input material: PBMCs. The receptors here all came from a woman between 18 and 29 years old in good health and CMV-seronegative.

This clone was observed once. The chain carries TRBV10-1 and TRBJ2-7, with 9 bases fitting TRBD1. Germline lookup yields CDR1 WNHNN and CDR2 SYGVQD (reference sequence). This CDR3 has 15 residues. V gave up 10 bases and J gave up 1 base; unmatched junction bases: 11. The CDR3 bases are TGCGCCACCACAGAATCCGGGACAGGGTCCTACGAGCAGTACTTC. Translated: CATTESGTGSYEQYF.

The chain recombines TRBV9 with TRBJ2-7, with 7 bases matching TRBD1. The CDR3 has 15 residues. Germline CDR1 is SGDLS and CDR2 is YYNGEE. With V trimmed by 4 bases and J by 2 bases, 9 bases remained unmatched. The CDR3 DNA reads as TGTGCCAGCAGCCCCTGGACAGGTGAAACCTACGAGCAGTACTTC. This gives the protein CASSPWTGETYEQYF. Drawing the rest from reference TRBV9 and TRBJ2-7, the complete variable domain is DSGVTQTPKHLITATGQRVTLRCSPRSGDLSVYWYQQSLDQGLQFLIQYYNGEERAKGNILERFSAQQFPDLHSELNLSSLELGDSALYFCASSPWTGETYEQYFGPGTRLTVT.

In its sample, this clone was seen a few times. The chain recombines TRBV4-3 with TRBJ2-2; the D gene is possibly TRBD1 (5 bases). Trimming shortened V by 0 bases and J by 6 bases, and 11 bases separated the two germline ends. Germline V lookup: CDR1 LGHNA, CDR2 YSLEER. This CDR3 is built from 15 residues. CDR3 residues: CASSQDLGDSGELFF. In DNA form, the CDR3 reads TGCGCCAGCAGCCAAGATCTAGGGGATTCCGGGGAGCTGTTTTTT.

The V call is TRBV19, the J call TRBJ1-1; 7 nucleotides agree with TRBD1. The CDR3 contains 18 residues. The germline CDR1 and CDR2 sequences are LNHDA and SQIVND (reference sequence). The trim removed 6 bases at V and 0 bases at J, leaving 16 bases unmatched. CDR3 DNA sequence: TGTGCCAGTAGCTCTTGGGGCATCGACAGGGACATGAACACTGAAGCTTTCTTT. It encodes CASSSWGIDRDMNTEAFF. Full variable domain (outside the CDR3, taken from reference TRBV19 and TRBJ1-1): DGGITQSPKYLFRKEGQNVTLSCEQNLNHDAMYWYRQDPGQGLRLIYYSQIVNDFQKGDIAEGYSVSREKKESFPLTVTSAQKNPTAFYLCASSSWGIDRDMNTEAFFGQGTRLTVV.

CDR3 in DNA: TGTGCCAGCAGCCCAGCAACGGGCGGGGGGGCCAAGGGCAATGAGCAGTTCTTC. Translated, it gives CASSPATGGGAKGNEQFF. This sequence joins TRBV7-3 and TRBJ2-1, with 9 nucleotides matching TRBD2. Germline lookup yields CDR1 SGHTA and CDR2 FQGTGA. The J segment lost 6 bases and the V segment lost 5 bases, leaving 17 bases of the junction unmatched. The CDR3 is 18 residues long.

Worth noting for this clone: This may be a read error: a much more frequent sequence differs by one nucleotide. The V gene is TRBV9, the J gene TRBJ2-7; 12 bases are a match to TRBD2. CDR3 length: 14 residues. After removal of 4 bases from V and 3 bases from J, the junction contained 2 bases not matched to a gene. From germline, CDR1 is SGDLS and CDR2 YYNGEE. The CDR3 here is CASSPGLAGYEQYF. The CDR3 region has the DNA TGTGCCAGCAGCCCGGGACTAGCGGGCTACGAGCAGTACTTC.

The table lists this clone with a count of one. The rearrangement uses TRBV28 and TRBJ1-2; possibly TRBD1 for D (6 bases). The CDR3 length is 17 residues. V was cut by 3 bases and J by 2 bases, with 19 bases left in between. From germline, CDR1 is MDHEN and CDR2 SYDVKM. The DNA for the CDR3 is TGTGCCAGCAGTTTTCCAACCACAGGGCTCGTAAACTATGGCTACACCTTC. This gives the protein CASSFPTTGLVNYGYTF.

The chain uses TRBV5-5 and TRBJ2-7; 7 bases are shared with TRBD1. The CDR3 totals 16 residues. Germline assignment: CDR1 SGHKS and CDR2 YYEKEE (reference sequence). V lost 4 bases to trimming and J lost 3 bases; unmatched junction nucleotides: 13. CDR3 coding DNA: TGTGCCAGCAGCGTCCAACCGGGACAGCTTAACTACGAGCAGTACTTC. Encoded protein: CASSVQPGQLNYEQYF.

The gene calls are TRBV5-1 and TRBJ2-5, with a possible D match to TRBD1 (5 bases). The CDR3 loop spans 16 amino acids. Deletions cut 0 bases from V and 5 bases from J, with 17 bases between. Germline CDR1 is SGHRS and CDR2 is YFSETQ. CDR3 sequence: CASSLGPSSAGETQYF. The CDR3 DNA reads TGCGCCAGCAGCTTGGGCCCTAGTTCGGCAGGGGAGACCCAGTACTTC.